This T cell receptor beta chain comes out of a study of T cells after yellow fever vaccination. Per germline, CDR1 SGHTA and CDR2 FQGNSA. The CDR3 has 11 residues. Trimming shortened V by 6 bases and J by 8 bases, and 7 bases separated the two germline ends. Production of TCR cDNA was by 5'RACE template switching, which also added a universal primer site and UMIs. One entry per CDR3 protein, called by TCRdb with MiXCR from the 5' RACE reads. The sample shows some 350,000 distinct CDR3 sequences, under 14% of them seen only once. Overall study findings and caveats: A weaker but faster secondary response was observed, peaking on day 5 versus 15.

This clonotype was observed a few times. The antigen is unknown. This material consisted of PBMCs, taken on the day of the first yellow fever vaccination. The receptor was derived from a man in his late teens or twenties who received the YFV17D yellow fever vaccine. The genes are TRBV7-2 and TRBJ2-2; D unclear. The CDR3 DNA sequence: TGTGCCAGCAGACTGGAGGGGGAGCTGTTTTTT. It codes for CASRLEGELFF.